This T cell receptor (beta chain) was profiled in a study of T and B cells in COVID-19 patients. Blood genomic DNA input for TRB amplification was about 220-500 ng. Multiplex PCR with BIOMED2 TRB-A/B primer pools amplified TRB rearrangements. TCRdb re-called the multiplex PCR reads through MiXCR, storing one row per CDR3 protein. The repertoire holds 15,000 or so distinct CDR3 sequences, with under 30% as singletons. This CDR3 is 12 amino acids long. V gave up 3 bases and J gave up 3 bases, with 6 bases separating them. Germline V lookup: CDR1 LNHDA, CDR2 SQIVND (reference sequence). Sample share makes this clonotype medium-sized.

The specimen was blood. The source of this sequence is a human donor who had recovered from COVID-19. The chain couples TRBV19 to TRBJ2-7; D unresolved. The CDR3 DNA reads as TGTGCCAGTAGTATGCTCGGCTACGAGCAGTACTTC. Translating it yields CASSMLGYEQYF.